The TCR beta chain under discussion was sequenced for a study of blood T cell repertoires in COVID-19. This clone turned up a few times. V was pared by 0 bases and J by 12 bases, with 9 bases of the junction left unmatched. The CDR3 is made up of 15 amino acids. Germline lookup yields CDR1 LGHNA and CDR2 YSLEER. Sequencing used immunoSEQ multiplex PCR; TCRdb keeps in-frame clones, though not all of them. Here the sample spans 110,000 to 150,000 clones, 70% to 90% being singletons. The gene calls are TRBV4-3 and TRBJ2-5; 11 bases are shared with TRBD2. The sequenced sample consisted of PBMCs or T cells enriched from blood (not recorded which). This clonotype was obtained from a man in his fifties who had recovered from COVID-19. The CDR3 coding sequence is TGCGCCAGCAGCCAAGAATTTGAGACTAGCGGGGTTAAGTACTTC. This codes for CASSQEFETSGVKYF.